This T cell receptor (beta chain) appears in the sequencing data of a study of monozygotic twins with inflammatory bowel disease (dated by TCRdb to the late 2010s). About the study as a whole: A total of 28 monozygotic twin pairs were included in the full study, comprising nine German pairs (four IBD-concordant, five IBD-discordant) and 19 IBD-discordant Danish pairs. The search for disease-associated traits relied mainly on comparing, within discordant pairs, IBD patients with their genetically identical healthy co-twins. Each individual had, on average, about 151 000 unique TCRalpha sequences and 181 000 unique TCRbeta sequences available for analysis.

To note about this clonotype: The clone's antigen remains unknown.

The protocol used for the library was 5' RACE. The input for every TCR library was roughly 4,000 ng of total RNA. cDNA was synthesized with SMARTScribe reverse transcriptase in eight separate reactions per sample. During cDNA synthesis, unique molecular identifiers containing a 6-nucleotide sample barcode were introduced by template switching. TCRalpha and TCRbeta cDNA was amplified in two nested PCRs of roughly 16 and 10 cycles, and bead purification was carried out after each PCR. Before amplification, the cDNA was treated with uracil DNA-glycosylase and purified using the QIAquick PCR purification kit. The second PCR added Illumina TruSeq-compatible adapters along with sample-specific barcodes. TapeStation and Qubit were used to check library quality and concentration, and 5 to 6.5 ng of each library went into the pool. Sequencing of pooled libraries was carried out on an Illumina HiSeq2500 single-index Rapid Run using 2 x 100 bp reads and custom sequencing primers. Per the authors' processing: PCR and sequencing errors were corrected by UMI-based consensus assembly using MiGEC version 1.2.6. MiXCR version 2.1.1 handled V(D)J alignment, clonotype assembly and CDR3 extraction. To normalise gene usage, clonotype sharing and MAIT/NKT TCR abundance, the top 1000, 10 000 and 20 000 clonotypes in each sample were analysed. After downsampling to 27 000 UMIs, diversity was calculated as the inverse Simpson index using the vegan R package. Statistical testing used paired Mann-Whitney U tests on the discordant twin pairs and applied Benjamini-Hochberg correction for multiple testing. TCRdb reprocessed the public reads and reports one entry per CDR3 protein sequence, without DNA. These V and J calls are TCRdb output, not the study's own analysis. The sample table includes about 210,000 distinct CDR3 sequences. The ten largest clones add up to more than 7.5% of the sample.

From each donor, an approximately 2.5 ml peripheral blood sample was collected into PAXgene tubes and kept at -80 degrees C. Total RNA was isolated from whole blood with the PAXgene blood miRNA kit on an automated QIAcube, without T cell sorting. Peripheral blood from monozygotic twin pairs who were concordant or discordant for inflammatory bowel disease underwent deep TCRalpha and TCRbeta repertoire profiling using unique molecular barcoding. Smoking habits were recorded for all twin pairs, and individuals were classified as current, former or never smokers. Study-wide conclusions, independent of this receptor: Background noise and inter-individual variability may have been introduced into the repertoires by the differing immunosuppressive treatments among patients. The analysis was unable to tell different T cell subtypes apart. Concordant and discordant twins showed no difference in repertoire similarity, possibly because of limited statistical power. The results gave no support for a single strong signal or clonotype linked to IBD. Measured by the inverse Simpson index, TCRbeta repertoire diversity was lower in IBD patients than in their healthy co-twins. Fewer clonotypes were shared with other individuals by IBD patients than by healthy twins, most markedly in patients showing signs of disease activity.

CDR1 and CDR2 (SGHNT, YYREEE) derive from the germline V gene (reference sequence). CDR3 length: 14 amino acids, cysteine to phenylalanine. No DNA is listed. The sequence was obtained from a human donor with ulcerative colitis or Crohn's disease, or a healthy co-twin of an affected twin (not recorded which). The sample taken for sequencing was blood. The rearranged segments are TRBV5-4 and TRBJ1-1; with no DNA, the TCRdb D assignment of TRBD1 cannot be verified. CDR3 loop: CASSQGTGRPEAFF.